Listed here are 20 T cell receptor beta chains from one sample, sequenced in a study of T cell changes during pregnancy in multiple sclerosis. Assay: immunoSEQ multiplex PCR; the TCRdb copy retains only in-frame clones and omits some. The table includes 60,000 to 85,000 clones, roughly 94% detected once. The sequenced sample was peripheral blood, obtained in the third trimester of pregnancy. Receptors were obtained from a female donor with multiple sclerosis, enrolled in a pregnancy study.

The J gene is TRBJ1-6, the V gene TRBV10-3; possible D gene TRBD1, 5 bases. The CDR3 has 18 amino acids. The V and J ends lost 4 bases and 0 bases respectively, with 16 bases between them. The germline gives CDR1 ENHRY, CDR2 SYGVKD. CDR3 residues: CAISVQGISSSYNSPLHF. The CDR3 DNA reads as TGTGCCATCAGTGTTCAGGGAATTTCGAGCTCCTATAATTCACCCCTCCACTTT.

The chain combines TRBV5-1 with TRBJ2-7; D remains unclear. V was clipped by 0 bases and J by 2 bases, with 18 bases between them. Germline V gene lookup returns CDR1 SGHRS and CDR2 YFSETQ. The CDR3 is 17 residues long. The CDR3 DNA follows: TGCGCCAGCAGCTTGGGGTTGGGCCTAAGGCCCCCCTACGAGCAGTACTTC. Its protein product is CASSLGLGLRPPYEQYF.

This clone came up once. This rearrangement joins TRBV7-2 to TRBJ2-7; D is unresolved. Germline assignment: CDR1 SGHTA and CDR2 FQGNSA. Trimming left V 1 base short and J 7 bases short, with 8 bases between. The CDR3 runs 12 residues. CDR3 region: CASSLGLREQYF. In nucleotides, the CDR3 is TGTGCCAGCAGCTTAGGGCTTCGTGAGCAGTACTTC.

The chain carries TRBV7-9 and TRBJ2-6, with TRBD1 as a possible D gene (5 bases). There are 15 residues in the CDR3. Per germline, CDR1 SEHNR and CDR2 FQNEAQ (reference sequence). V lost 5 bases, J lost 6 bases, and 14 bases lay in between. The CDR3 loop is CASSAPLGVANVLTF. For the CDR3, the DNA is TGTGCCAGCAGCGCCCCTTTAGGGGTGGCCAACGTCCTGACTTTC.

The genes are TRBV9 and TRBJ1-2, with D perhaps matching TRBD1 (6 bases). CDR1 and CDR2 from the germline V gene are SGDLS and YYNGEE. The V end was cut by 1 base, the J end by 1 base, with 11 bases between. The length of the CDR3 is 15 residues. The CDR3 coding sequence is TGTGCCAGCAGCGTAACTCAACAGGGTAACTATGGCTACACCTTC. It specifies CASSVTQQGNYGYTF.

Only one count was recorded for this clone. The rearrangement joins TRBV20-1 to TRBJ1-1; tentatively, D is TRBD1 (5 bases). The CDR3 sequence is 11 residues long. Germline V gene data show CDR1 as DFQATT and CDR2 as SNEGSKA (reference sequence). The germline V and J ends were trimmed by 8 bases and 6 bases, with 13 bases remaining between them. In nucleotides, the CDR3 is TGCAGTCCCGCTTCGGGGGCTGAAGCTTTCTTT. Protein: CSPASGAEAFF.

This chain connects TRBV9 to TRBJ2-1; 8 bases map to TRBD2. The J segment lost 7 bases and the V segment lost 2 bases, leaving 8 bases of the junction unmatched. Germline loops: CDR1 SGDLS, CDR2 YYNGEE. This CDR3 contains 15 residues. CDR3 coding DNA: TGTGCCAGCAGCGTCTTACCGGGGGGGACGAATGAGCAGTTCTTC. It codes for CASSVLPGGTNEQFF.

The chain couples TRBV7-2 to TRBJ2-2; possibly TRBD1 for D (6 bases). The length of the CDR3 is 16 residues. CDR1 is SGHTA and CDR2 is FQGNSA in the germline V gene. V was trimmed by 2 bases and J by 7 bases, leaving 17 bases between them. The CDR3 loop reads CASSLRLGARIGELFF. CDR3 sequence (DNA): TGTGCCAGCAGCTTACGGCTGGGGGCGCGGATCGGGGAGCTGTTTTTT.

The rearrangement links TRBV10-2 to TRBJ2-7; 11 positions agree with TRBD2. This CDR3 is 15 amino acids long. The V gene's germline CDR1 is WSHSY and CDR2 SAAADI. V was clipped by 5 bases and J by 2 bases; unmatched bases: 5. The CDR3 sequence: CASSWASGGPYEQYF. Written as DNA, the CDR3 is TGCGCCAGCAGTTGGGCTAGCGGGGGGCCCTACGAGCAGTACTTC.

The chain recombines TRBV9 with TRBJ1-3, with 7 bases matching TRBD1. CDR3 length: 16 amino acids. Germline V CDR1 and CDR2: SGDLS, YYNGEE. Losses at the gene ends were 4 bases for V and 1 base for J; bases not matched to a gene: 8. CDR3 nucleotides: TGTGCCAGCAGCCCCCCGACAGGGATGTCTGGAAACACCATATATTTT. This sequence encodes CASSPPTGMSGNTIYF.

This chain connects TRBV15 to TRBJ1-1, with D tentatively TRBD1 (5 bases). Deletions cut 3 bases from V and 8 bases from J, with 19 bases between. Germline V CDR1 and CDR2: LNHNV, YYDKDF (reference sequence). This CDR3 has 15 amino acids. The CDR3 region has the DNA TGTGCCACCAGCAGGTACAGGCGCGAAGTTCGGGAAGCTTTCTTT. This codes for CATSRYRREVREAFF.

The chain carries TRBV5-6 and TRBJ1-1; D is unclear. Per the germline V gene, CDR1 is SGHDT and CDR2 is YYEEEE. The V end lost 0 bases, the J end lost 4 bases, and 7 bases lay between the germline ends. The CDR3 runs 13 residues. The CDR3 region has the DNA TGTGCCAGCAGCTTGGGTGGAGGCACTGAAGCTTTCTTT. This sequence encodes CASSLGGGTEAFF.

The rearrangement uses TRBV6-1 and TRBJ1-1; TRBD1 might be the D (5 bases). The V and J ends lost 2 bases and 0 bases respectively, with 10 bases between them. In germline, CDR1 is MNHNS, CDR2 SASEGT. The CDR3 contains 15 residues. CDR3 sequence: CASSERAGMNTEAFF. The CDR3 DNA sequence: TGTGCCAGCAGTGAACGGGCAGGGATGAACACTGAAGCTTTCTTT.

The chain combines TRBV18 with TRBJ1-5; D is perhaps TRBD1 (5 bases). With 1 base removed from V and 3 bases from J, the gap between germline ends came to 10 bases. Germline V gives CDR1 KGHSH, CDR2 LQKENI. The CDR3 totals 15 residues. The CDR3, as DNA: TGTGCCAGCTCACCACTTGCAGGACACAATCAGCCCCAGCATTTT. Its translation: CASSPLAGHNQPQHF.

V usage is TRBV6-5 and J usage is TRBJ1-2; 9 bases map to TRBD1. Looked up from germline, CDR1 is MNHEY and CDR2 is SVGAGI. V was clipped by 6 bases and J by 8 bases; unmatched bases: 13. This CDR3 contains 15 residues. CDR3 amino acids: CASSLGTGTMEGYTF. CDR3 bases: TGTGCCAGCAGCCTAGGGACAGGGACTATGGAGGGCTACACCTTC.

The J gene is TRBJ1-2, the V gene TRBV10-3; TRBD1 is a possible D gene (6 bases). The germline V gene encodes CDR1 ENHRY and CDR2 SYGVKD. The V and J ends lost 3 bases and 3 bases respectively, with 14 bases between them. This CDR3 has 15 amino acids. The CDR3 sequence: CAISDLGGDDYGYTF. CDR3 DNA sequence: TGTGCCATCAGTGATTTAGGGGGGGACGACTATGGCTACACCTTC.

The chain combines TRBV7-3 with TRBJ2-7; 9 bases fit TRBD2. V lost 8 bases, J lost 0 bases, and 8 bases stayed unmatched. Germline CDR1 is SGHTA and CDR2 is FQGTGA. The CDR3 is 15 residues long. The CDR3 DNA follows: TGTGCCAGCGCCGGGGGCGGGGGGGCCTCCTACGAGCAGTACTTC. Translation: CASAGGGGASYEQYF.

J is TRBJ2-2 and V is TRBV9, with 8 bases that match TRBD2. With 4 bases clipped from V and 4 bases from J, the junction kept 6 bases outside the gene matches. Germline CDR1 SGDLS, CDR2 YYNGEE. The CDR3 sequence is 15 residues long. The CDR3 coding sequence is TGTGCCAGCAGCCACGCGGGGGGCCCCACCGGGGAGCTGTTTTTT. Its translation is CASSHAGGPTGELFF. Combining the CDR3 with reference TRBV9 and TRBJ2-2 gives the whole variable domain DSGVTQTPKHLITATGQRVTLRCSPRSGDLSVYWYQQSLDQGLQFLIQYYNGEERAKGNILERFSAQQFPDLHSELNLSSLELGDSALYFCASSHAGGPTGELFFGEGSRLTVL.

The V call is TRBV11-2, the J call TRBJ2-3; TRBD2 matches 9 bases. V shed 6 bases and J 9 bases; nucleotides not matched to a gene: 4. The CDR3 has 12 amino acids. CDR1 and CDR2 (germline): SGHAT, FQNNGV. The CDR3 DNA is TGTGCCAGCAGATTCCTAGCGGGGACGCAGTATTTT. Translating it yields CASRFLAGTQYF.

The CDR3 DNA is TGTGCCATCAGTGAGTCCGGGGCTAACTATGGCTACACCTTC. It translates to CAISESGANYGYTF. The chain combines TRBV10-3 with TRBJ1-2; D remains ambiguous. Trimming left V 0 bases short and J 0 bases short, with 5 bases between. CDR1 is ENHRY, CDR2 SYGVKD, per germline. This CDR3 contains 14 residues.